This TCR beta chain originates from a study of human T cells and chemical hapten exposure. Across the study: Patch tests applied 0.01% DPC to the upper back and were scored after 6 days.

This CDR3 is 15 amino acids long. Germline V gene lookup returns CDR1 SGHKS and CDR2 YYEKEE (reference sequence). V was clipped by 4 bases and J by 0 bases, with 14 bases between them. Time point in this sample: patch test 3, about 24 weeks after DPC sensitization. Treatment given: therapeutic diphenylcyclopropenone sensitization with weekly scalp DPC. Separate cDNA molecules received unique molecular identifiers, which the library attached to them. TCRdb re-called the RACE reads through MiXCR, storing one row per CDR3 protein. The sample records some 110,000 distinct CDR3 sequences, around 10% being singletons. This clonotype appeared a few times.

The sample here was whole blood, taken in connection with sensitization to the hapten diphenylcyclopropenone (DPC). This clonotype was obtained from a woman in her 50s with alopecia areata. Some clones in this sample may be carry-over from other donors' samples. The gene calls are TRBV5-5 and TRBJ2-7; D ambiguous. The CDR3 sequence is CASSPAGQSSYEQYF. CDR3 coding DNA: TGTGCCAGCAGCCCGGCTGGCCAGAGCTCCTACGAGCAGTACTTC. Looking up the rest from reference TRBV5-5 and TRBJ2-7 gives the full variable domain: DAGVTQSPTHLIKTRGQQVTLRCSPISGHKSVSWYQQVLGQGPQFIFQYYEKEERGRGNFPDRFSARQFPNYSSELNVNALLLGDSALYLCASSPAGQSSYEQYFGPGTRLTVT.